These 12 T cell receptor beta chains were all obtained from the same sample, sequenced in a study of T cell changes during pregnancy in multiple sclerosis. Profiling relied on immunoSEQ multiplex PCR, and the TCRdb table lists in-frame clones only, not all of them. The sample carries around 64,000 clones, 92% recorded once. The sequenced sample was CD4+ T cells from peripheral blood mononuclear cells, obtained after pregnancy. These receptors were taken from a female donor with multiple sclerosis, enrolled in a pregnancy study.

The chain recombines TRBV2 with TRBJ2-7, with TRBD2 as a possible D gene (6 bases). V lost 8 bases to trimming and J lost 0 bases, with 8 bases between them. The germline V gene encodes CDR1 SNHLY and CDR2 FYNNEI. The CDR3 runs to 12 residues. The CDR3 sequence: CASGRDSYEQYF. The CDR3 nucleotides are TGTGCCAGCGGGCGGGACTCCTACGAGCAGTACTTC.

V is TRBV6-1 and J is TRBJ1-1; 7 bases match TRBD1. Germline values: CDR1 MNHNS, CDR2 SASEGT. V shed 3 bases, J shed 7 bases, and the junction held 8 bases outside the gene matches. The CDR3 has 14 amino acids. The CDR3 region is CASSDGTALLEAFF. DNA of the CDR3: TGTGCCAGCAGTGACGGGACAGCCTTACTTGAAGCTTTCTTT.

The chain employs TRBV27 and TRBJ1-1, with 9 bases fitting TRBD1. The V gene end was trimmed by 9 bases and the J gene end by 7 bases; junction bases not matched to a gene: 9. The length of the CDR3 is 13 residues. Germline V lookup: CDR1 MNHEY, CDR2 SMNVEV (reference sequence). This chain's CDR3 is CASAGTGRNEAFF. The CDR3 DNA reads TGTGCCAGTGCTGGGACAGGGAGAAATGAAGCTTTCTTT.

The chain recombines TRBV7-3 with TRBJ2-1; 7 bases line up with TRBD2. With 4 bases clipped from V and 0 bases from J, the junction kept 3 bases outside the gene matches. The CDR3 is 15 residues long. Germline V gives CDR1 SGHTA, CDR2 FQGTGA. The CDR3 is CASSSSGNSYNEQFF. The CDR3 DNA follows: TGTGCCAGCAGCTCAAGCGGGAACTCCTACAATGAGCAGTTCTTC.

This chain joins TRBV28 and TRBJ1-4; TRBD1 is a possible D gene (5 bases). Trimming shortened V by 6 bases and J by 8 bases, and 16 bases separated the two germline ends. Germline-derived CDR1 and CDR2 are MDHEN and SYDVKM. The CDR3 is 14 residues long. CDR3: CASRGGGEDEKLFF. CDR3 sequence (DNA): TGTGCCAGCAGGGGGGGAGGTGAGGACGAAAAACTGTTTTTT.

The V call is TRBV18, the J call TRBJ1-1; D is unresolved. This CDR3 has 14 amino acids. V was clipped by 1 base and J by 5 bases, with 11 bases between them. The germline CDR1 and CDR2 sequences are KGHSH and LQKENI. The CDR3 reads CASSPQASRTEAFF. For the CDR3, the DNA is TGTGCCAGCTCACCACAGGCCTCGAGGACTGAAGCTTTCTTT.

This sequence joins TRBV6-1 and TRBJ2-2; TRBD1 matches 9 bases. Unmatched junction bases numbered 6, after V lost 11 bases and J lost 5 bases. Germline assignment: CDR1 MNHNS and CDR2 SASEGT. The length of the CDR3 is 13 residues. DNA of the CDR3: TGTGCCGGTAAAGGACAGGGGACCGGGGAGCTGTTTTTT. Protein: CAGKGQGTGELFF.

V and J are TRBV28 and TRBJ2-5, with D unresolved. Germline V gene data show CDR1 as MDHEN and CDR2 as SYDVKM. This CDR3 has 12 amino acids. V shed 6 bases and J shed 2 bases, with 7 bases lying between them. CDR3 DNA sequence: TGTGCCAGCAGCTACAGACAAGAGACCCAGTACTTC. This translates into CASSYRQETQYF.

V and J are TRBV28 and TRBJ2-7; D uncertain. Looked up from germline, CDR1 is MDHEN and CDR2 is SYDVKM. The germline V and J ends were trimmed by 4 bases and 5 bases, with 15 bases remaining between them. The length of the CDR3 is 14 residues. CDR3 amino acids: CASSSTVLVNEQYF. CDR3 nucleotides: TGTGCCAGCAGTTCAACAGTTTTAGTAAACGAGCAGTACTTC.

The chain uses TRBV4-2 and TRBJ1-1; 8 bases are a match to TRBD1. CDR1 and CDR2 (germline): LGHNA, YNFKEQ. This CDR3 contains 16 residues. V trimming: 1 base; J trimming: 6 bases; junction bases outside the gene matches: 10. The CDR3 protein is CASSQVLGRGPSEAFF. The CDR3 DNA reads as TGTGCCAGCAGCCAAGTATTGGGCAGGGGGCCTTCTGAAGCTTTCTTT.

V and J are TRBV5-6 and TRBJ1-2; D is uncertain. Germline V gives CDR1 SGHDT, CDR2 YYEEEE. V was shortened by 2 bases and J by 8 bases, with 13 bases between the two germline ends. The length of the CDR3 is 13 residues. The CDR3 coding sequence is TGTGCCAGCAGCTTCGGCAGCGGGAAAGGCTACACCTTC. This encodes CASSFGSGKGYTF.

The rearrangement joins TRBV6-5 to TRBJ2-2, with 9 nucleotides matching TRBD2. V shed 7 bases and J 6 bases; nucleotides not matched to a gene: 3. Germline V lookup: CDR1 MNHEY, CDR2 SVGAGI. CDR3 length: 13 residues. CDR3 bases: TGTGCCAGCACCAGGACTAGCGCCGGGGAGCTGTTTTTT. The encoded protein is CASTRTSAGELFF.